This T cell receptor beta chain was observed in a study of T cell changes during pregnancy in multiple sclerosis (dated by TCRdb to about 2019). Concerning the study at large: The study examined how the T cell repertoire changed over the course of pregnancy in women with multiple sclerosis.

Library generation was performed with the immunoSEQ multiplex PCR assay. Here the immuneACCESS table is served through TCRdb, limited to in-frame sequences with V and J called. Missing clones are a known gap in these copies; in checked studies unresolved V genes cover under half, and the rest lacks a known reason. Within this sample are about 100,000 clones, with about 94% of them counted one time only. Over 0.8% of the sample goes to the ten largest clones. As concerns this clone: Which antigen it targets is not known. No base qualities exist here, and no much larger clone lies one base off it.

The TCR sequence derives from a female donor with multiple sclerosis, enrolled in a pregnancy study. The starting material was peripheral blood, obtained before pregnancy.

The DNA is TGTGCCAGCAGTTTATCCCGACTAGCGGGAGTGCACAATGAGCAGTTCTTC. Translated, this gives CASSLSRLAGVHNEQFF. The chain employs TRBV27 and TRBJ2-1; TRBD2 matches 12 bases in the middle. The CDR3 contains 17 residues, cysteine and phenylalanine counted. Only CDR3 DNA is held: 51 bases, read in frame from base 1. Sequences MNHEY (CDR1) and SMNVEV (CDR2) are obtained from the germline V gene (reference sequence). The germline V and J ends show losses of 0 bases and 5 bases respectively, and no gene match explains 5 bases of the junction.